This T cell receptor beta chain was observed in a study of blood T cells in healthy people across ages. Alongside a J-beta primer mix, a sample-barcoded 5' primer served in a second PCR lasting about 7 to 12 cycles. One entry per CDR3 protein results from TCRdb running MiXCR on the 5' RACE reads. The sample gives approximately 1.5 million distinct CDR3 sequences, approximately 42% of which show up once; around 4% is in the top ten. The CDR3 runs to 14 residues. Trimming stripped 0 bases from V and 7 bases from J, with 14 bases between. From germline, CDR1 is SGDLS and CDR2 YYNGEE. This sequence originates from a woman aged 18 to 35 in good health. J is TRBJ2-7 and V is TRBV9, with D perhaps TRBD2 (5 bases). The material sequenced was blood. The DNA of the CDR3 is TGTGCCAGCAGCGTAGCCGGAGACCGGAGGGAGCAGTACTTC. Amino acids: CASSVAGDRREQYF.